The clone carrying this T cell receptor beta chain was recorded a few times. Its antigen is as yet unknown. The germline V gene encodes CDR1 SGHVS and CDR2 FNYEAQ. Trimming took off 2 bases at V and 9 bases at J, with 20 bases between the two ends. The CDR3 is 16 amino acids. This entry comes from a study of CD8 T cells in ankylosing spondylitis. The study's findings and limits: Roughly eight highly homologous variants made up a TCR beta motif that seemed to typify ankylosing spondylitis blood.

Each CDR3 protein is one row after TCRdb ran MiXCR on the 5' RACE reads. The table lists roughly 400,000 distinct CDR3 sequences, approximately 20% of them singletons. The specimen was blood, either unsorted or a sorted T cell fraction (not recorded which). This rearrangement joins TRBV7-6 to TRBJ2-1; no reliable D call. The sequence derives from a male donor with ankylosing spondylitis. In DNA, the CDR3 is TGTGCCAGCAGCTTAATTGCATCAGGCGGTAGTTTTGAGCAGTTCTTC. This encodes CASSLIASGGSFEQFF. The full variable domain, rest sourced from reference TRBV7-6 and TRBJ2-1, is GAGVSQSPRYKVTKRGQDVALRCDPISGHVSLYWYRQALGQGPEFLTYFNYEAQQDKSGLPNDRFSAERPEGSISTLTIQRTEQRDSAMYRCASSLIASGGSFEQFFGPGTRLTVL.